This T cell receptor (beta chain) is from a study of cytomegalovirus exposure and HLA in healthy donors. The table came from immunoSEQ multiplex PCR; TCRdb's copy has only in-frame clones and leaves some out. The table shows fewer than 250,000 clones, with around 87% occurring only once. A word on this clone: Antigen specificity is unknown.

Germline-derived CDR1 and CDR2 are MNHEY and SMNVEV (reference sequence). V was clipped by 5 bases and J by 1 base, with 6 bases between them. This CDR3 has 13 residues. Points from the study as a whole: Some public TCRs appeared in many individuals, while most sequences were rare. In vitro, a few CMV-associated chains proved specific for CMV antigens. TCR beta chains numbering more than 150 were designated cytomegalovirus-associated.

Among the roughly 120 subjects of the validation cohort, separate from the roughly 700-subject first cohort, were the donors. The sample taken for sequencing was PBMCs. This sequence joins TRBV27 and TRBJ1-5; D perhaps matches TRBD1 (5 bases). This receptor was obtained from a man aged 18 to 29 in good health and CMV-seronegative. DNA of the CDR3: TGTGCCAGCAGTCGGGGGAGCAATCAGCCCCAGCATTTT. Translated, it gives CASSRGSNQPQHF.